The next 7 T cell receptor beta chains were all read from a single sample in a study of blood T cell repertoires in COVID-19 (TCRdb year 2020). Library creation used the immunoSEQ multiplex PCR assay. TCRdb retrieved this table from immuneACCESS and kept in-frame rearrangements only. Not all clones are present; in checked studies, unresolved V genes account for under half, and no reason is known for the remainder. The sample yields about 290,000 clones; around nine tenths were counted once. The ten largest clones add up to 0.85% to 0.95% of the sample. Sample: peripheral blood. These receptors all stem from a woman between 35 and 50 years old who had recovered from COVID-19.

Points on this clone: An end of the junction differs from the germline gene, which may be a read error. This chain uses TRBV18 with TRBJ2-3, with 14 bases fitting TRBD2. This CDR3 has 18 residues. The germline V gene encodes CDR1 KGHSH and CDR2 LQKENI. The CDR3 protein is CASSPRAGTSGSRDTQYF. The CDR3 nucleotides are TGTGCCAGCTCACCACGGGCCGGGACTAGCGGGAGCAGAGATACGCAGTATTTT.

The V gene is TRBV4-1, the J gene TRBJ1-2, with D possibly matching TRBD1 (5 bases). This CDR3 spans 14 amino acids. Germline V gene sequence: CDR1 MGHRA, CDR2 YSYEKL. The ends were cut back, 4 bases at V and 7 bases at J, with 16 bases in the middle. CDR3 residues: CASSPGGGSVGYTF. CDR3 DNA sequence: TGCGCCAGCAGCCCCGGGGGGGGATCGGTTGGCTACACCTTC.

The CDR3 region is CASSRQYF. In DNA form, the CDR3 reads TGTGCCAGCAGCCGGCAGTATTTT. The J gene is TRBJ2-3, the V gene TRBV7-3; D uncertain. The CDR3 contains 8 residues. Trimming shortened V by 5 bases and J by 11 bases, and 2 bases separated the two germline ends. In germline, CDR1 is SGHTA, CDR2 FQGTGA. The entire variable domain, with the rest obtained from reference TRBV7-3 and TRBJ2-3, is as follows: GAGVSQTPSNKVTEKGKYVELRCDPISGHTALYWYRQSLGQGPEFLIYFQGTGAADDSGLPNDRFFAVRPEGSVSTLKIQRTERGDSAVYLCASSRQYFGPGTRLTVL.

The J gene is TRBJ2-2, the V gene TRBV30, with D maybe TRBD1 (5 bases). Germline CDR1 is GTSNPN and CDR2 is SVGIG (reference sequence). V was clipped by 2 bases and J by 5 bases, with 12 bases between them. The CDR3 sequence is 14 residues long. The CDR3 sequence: CAWSWQGWTGELFF. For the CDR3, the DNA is TGTGCCTGGAGTTGGCAGGGCTGGACCGGGGAGCTGTTTTTT.

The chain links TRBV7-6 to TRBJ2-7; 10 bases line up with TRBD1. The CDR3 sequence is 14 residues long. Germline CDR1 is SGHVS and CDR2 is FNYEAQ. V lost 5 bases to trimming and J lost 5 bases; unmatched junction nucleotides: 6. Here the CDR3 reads CASSLDRGGDEQYF. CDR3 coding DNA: TGTGCCAGCAGCCTGGACAGGGGGGGCGACGAGCAGTACTTC.

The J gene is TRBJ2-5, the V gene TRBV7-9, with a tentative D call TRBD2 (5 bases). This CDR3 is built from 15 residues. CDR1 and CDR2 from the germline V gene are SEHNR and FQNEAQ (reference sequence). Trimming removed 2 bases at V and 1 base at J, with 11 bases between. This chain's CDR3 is CASSLLRDGQETQYF. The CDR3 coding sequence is TGTGCCAGCAGCTTACTTCGGGATGGCCAAGAGACCCAGTACTTC.

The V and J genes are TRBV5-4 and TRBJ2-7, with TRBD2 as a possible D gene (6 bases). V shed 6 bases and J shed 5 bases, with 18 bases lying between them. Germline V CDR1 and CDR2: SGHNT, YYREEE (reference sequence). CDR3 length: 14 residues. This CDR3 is CASNDRDLKNEQYF. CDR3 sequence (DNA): TGTGCCAGCAACGACCGGGACTTAAAGAACGAGCAGTACTTC.